The present T cell receptor beta chain was sequenced within a study of T cell changes during pregnancy in multiple sclerosis (dated by TCRdb to between 2018 and 2021). Regarding the study in general: The study examined how the T cell repertoire changed over the course of pregnancy in women with multiple sclerosis.

The V and J ends are trimmed by 4 bases and 0 bases, leaving 8 bases between them. According to the germline V gene, CDR1 reads SGHRS and CDR2 reads YFSETQ. The CDR3 starts with the cysteine, ends with the phenylalanine, and has 14 residues. Solely the CDR3 DNA is kept, with 42 bases framed from the first base. In the case of this clone: Its antigen is unknown. Per-base quality was not reported, and no clone a single base away is much larger than it.

Libraries were constructed by the immunoSEQ multiplex PCR assay. TCRdb re-hosts the immuneACCESS table, in-frame sequences only. Its copies lack some clones; in the studies checked, an unresolved V gene accounts for under half of them, and the cause for the rest is not known. Counted in this sample were about 93,000 clones; around 92% of them appeared once. 2% to 2.5% of the sample belongs to the ten largest clones. This chain is built from TRBV5-1 and TRBJ1-3, and the D gene may be TRBD1, 6 bases matching. The starting material was peripheral blood, obtained after pregnancy. The clonotype comes from a female donor with multiple sclerosis, enrolled in a pregnancy study. CDR3 loop: CASSRDNSGNTIYF. The sequenced DNA: TGCGCCAGCAGCAGGGACAACTCTGGAAACACCATATATTTT.